Each of the 5 T cell receptor beta chains below was sequenced from the same sample in a study of cytomegalovirus exposure and HLA in healthy donors. The PCR ran on 60 Vbeta and 13 Jbeta primers. Data came from immunoSEQ multiplex PCR; TCRdb stores just in-frame clones and leaves some out. The sample carries some 170,000 clones, 82% recorded once. The sequencing sample was made of PBMCs. These receptors came from a girl aged 2 to 10 in good health and CMV-seropositive.

This clone showed up just once. The chain joins TRBV27 to TRBJ2-7; tentatively, D is TRBD2 (7 bases). There are 15 residues in the CDR3. V lost 4 bases, J lost 2 bases, and 15 bases lay in between. Germline V CDR1 and CDR2: MNHEY, SMNVEV (reference sequence). DNA of the CDR3: TGTGCCAGCAGTTCTGGAGAGGGGGGGACCTACGAGCAGTACTTC. This gives the protein CASSSGEGGTYEQYF.

The chain uses TRBV5-1 and TRBJ1-2; TRBD1 might be the D (6 bases). Per the germline V gene, CDR1 is SGHRS and CDR2 is YFSETQ. Deletions cut 5 bases from V and 7 bases from J, with 18 bases between. The CDR3 spans 14 residues. CDR3 loop: CASRTLAGASGYTF. DNA for the CDR3: TGCGCCAGCAGGACACTCGCAGGGGCAAGTGGCTACACCTTC.

The chain couples TRBV13 to TRBJ2-7, with TRBD1 matching 8 bases. Germline V gene lookup returns CDR1 PRHDT and CDR2 FYEKMQ (reference sequence). This CDR3 has 14 amino acids. Trimming at V came to 4 bases and at J to 1 base, leaving 3 bases not matched to a gene. This CDR3 is CASSSRTGSYEQYF. As DNA, the CDR3 is TGTGCCAGCAGCTCCCGGACAGGGTCCTACGAGCAGTACTTC.

V and J are TRBV29-1 and TRBJ2-1, with D possibly matching TRBD1 (5 bases). CDR3 length equals 12 residues. V was cut by 3 bases and J by 7 bases, with 10 bases left in between. Germline V gene lookup returns CDR1 SQVTM and CDR2 ANQGSEA. The CDR3 DNA follows: TGCAGCGTTGACCAGGGAAGTAATGAGCAGTTCTTC. It codes for CSVDQGSNEQFF.

J is TRBJ2-2 and V is TRBV6-5; D is possibly TRBD2 (6 bases). The ends were cut back, 11 bases at V and 0 bases at J, with 13 bases in the middle. CDR1 is MNHEY, CDR2 SVGAGI, per germline. The CDR3 totals 14 residues. The CDR3 coding sequence is TGTGCCTTAAGGCCGGGAGCGAACACCGGGGAGCTGTTTTTT. This codes for CALRPGANTGELFF.